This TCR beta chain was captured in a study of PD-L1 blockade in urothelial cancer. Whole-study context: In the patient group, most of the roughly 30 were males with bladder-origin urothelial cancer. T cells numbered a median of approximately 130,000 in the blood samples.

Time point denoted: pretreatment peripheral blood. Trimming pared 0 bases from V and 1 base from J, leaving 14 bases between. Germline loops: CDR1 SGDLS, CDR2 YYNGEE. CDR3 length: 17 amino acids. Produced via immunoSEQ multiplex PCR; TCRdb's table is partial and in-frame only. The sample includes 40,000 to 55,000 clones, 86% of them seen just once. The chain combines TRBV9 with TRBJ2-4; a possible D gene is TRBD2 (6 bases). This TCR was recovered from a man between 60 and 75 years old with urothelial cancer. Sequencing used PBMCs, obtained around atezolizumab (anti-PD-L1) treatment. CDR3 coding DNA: TGTGCCAGCAGCGTAGCGACTAGAATGGAGGCCAAAAACATTCAGTACTTC. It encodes CASSVATRMEAKNIQYF.